This entry concerns a single T cell receptor beta chain. The antigen it recognizes is unknown. No base quality information exists; no much larger clone differs at one position. These data come from a study of radiotherapy plus CTLA-4 blockade in lung cancer (dated by TCRdb to about 2018). Concerning the study at large: Objective responses were observed in 18% of enrolled patients, and disease control was achieved in around 30%.

The method was the immunoSEQ multiplex PCR assay. TCRdb took this table from immuneACCESS and kept in-frame rearrangements with V and J called. Such tables lack part of the clones; where checked against another copy, unresolved V genes explain under half of the gap, and the rest is unexplained. A total of some 80,000 clones appear in this sample, 78% of them only once. Approximately 22% of the sample is held by the ten biggest clonotypes. The study tested focal radiation therapy combined with CTLA-4 blockade (ipilimumab) in patients with chemo-refractory metastatic non-small-cell lung cancer. For this chain, trimming is 2 bases at the V end and 6 bases at the J end, and the number of junction bases without a gene match is 4. The CDR3 goes from the cysteine to the phenylalanine over 14 residues. Solely the CDR3 DNA is kept, with 42 bases framed from the first base. In the germline V gene, CDR1 corresponds to SGDLS and CDR2 to YYNGEE.

What the study reported, not specific to this receptor: Early dynamic changes in blood T cell clones, together with increased serum interferon-beta after radiation, were reported as the strongest predictors of response. TCR clones derived from tumors expanded in peripheral blood after treatment with radiotherapy and ipilimumab.

The receptor was isolated from a human donor with non-small cell lung cancer whose response to radiotherapy plus ipilimumab could not be evaluated. Some clones in this sample may be carry-over from other donors' samples. Rearrangement joined TRBV9 to TRBJ2-2, with 7 bases aligning to TRBD1. Sequenced material: peripheral blood, taken from a patient treated with radiotherapy plus ipilimumab. The CDR3 sequence is CASSVLQGAGELFF. In nucleotide form, the sequence is TGTGCCAGCAGCGTCCTCCAGGGGGCCGGGGAGCTGTTTTTT.